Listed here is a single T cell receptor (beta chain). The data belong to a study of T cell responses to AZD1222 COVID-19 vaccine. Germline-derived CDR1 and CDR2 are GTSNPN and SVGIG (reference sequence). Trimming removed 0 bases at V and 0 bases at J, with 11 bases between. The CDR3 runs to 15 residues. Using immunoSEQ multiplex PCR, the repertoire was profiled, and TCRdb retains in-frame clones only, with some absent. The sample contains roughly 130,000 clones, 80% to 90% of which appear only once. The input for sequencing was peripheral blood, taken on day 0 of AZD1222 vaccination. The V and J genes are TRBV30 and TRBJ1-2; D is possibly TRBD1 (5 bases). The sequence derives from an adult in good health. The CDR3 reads CAWSVEGKANYGYTF. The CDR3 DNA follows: TGTGCCTGGAGTGTGGAGGGGAAAGCTAACTATGGCTACACCTTC.